This record covers a single T cell receptor beta chain. This clone has just a few counts. Its antigen has not been determined. No base quality values were provided; no much bigger clone lies one nucleotide off. Repertoires were sampled repeatedly over the course of chemoradiotherapy, so clonal expansion could be followed in the tumor microenvironment. The CDR3 covers 16 residues, taking in both the cysteine and the phenylalanine. Left in the record is the CDR3 DNA by itself, 48 bases read in frame from the first base. CDR1 and CDR2 (LNHDA, SQIVND) derive from the germline V gene (reference sequence). Trimming takes 5 bases from V and 5 bases from J, and the germline ends sit 19 bases apart. Receptors were amplified or captured by the immunoSEQ multiplex PCR assay. In its TCRdb copy, this immuneACCESS table keeps in-frame sequences only and misses some clones. Where compared with another copy, unresolved V genes explain less than half of these, and the others have no known cause. The sample yields over 1,400 clones; roughly 80% were counted once. Together, the top ten hold around 6.9% of the sample.

These data originate in a study of chemoradiotherapy in HPV16-positive cancers (dated by TCRdb to about 2022). Broadly, across the study: Candidate HPV-specific T-cell clones and common TCR motifs were defined through functional T-cell assays on cells from two HPV16-positive patients. TCR repertoires from roughly 87 patients with HPV-related cancers were then used to track the candidate HPV-specific TCRs and motifs. Whether T-cell immunity against the HPV oncoproteins E6 and E7 changes during chemoradiotherapy and whether survival is affected by this immunity were examined in the study. General study outcomes and caveats: In HPV16-positive patients, expansion of HPV-responsive T cells during chemoradiotherapy was found to be associated with improved recurrence-free survival. The functional definition of HPV-specific T cells was derived from only two HPV16-positive patients, and the survival association was reported for HPV16-positive patients. Expansion of candidate HPV-specific clones and E7-related TCR motifs was observed in the tumor microenvironment during treatment, whereas no such expansion was observed for non-HPV-specific T cells.

This material consisted of tumor tissue, taken from a patient who underwent chemoradiotherapy. The chain links TRBV19 with TRBJ1-5, with TRBD1 as a weak D call on 5 bases. The origin of this receptor is a human donor with HPV-associated anogenital cancer. The nucleotide sequence is given as TGTGCCAGTAGTGAGAAGACCCCATGGGGACATCAGCCCCAGCATTTT. The translation is CASSEKTPWGHQPQHF.